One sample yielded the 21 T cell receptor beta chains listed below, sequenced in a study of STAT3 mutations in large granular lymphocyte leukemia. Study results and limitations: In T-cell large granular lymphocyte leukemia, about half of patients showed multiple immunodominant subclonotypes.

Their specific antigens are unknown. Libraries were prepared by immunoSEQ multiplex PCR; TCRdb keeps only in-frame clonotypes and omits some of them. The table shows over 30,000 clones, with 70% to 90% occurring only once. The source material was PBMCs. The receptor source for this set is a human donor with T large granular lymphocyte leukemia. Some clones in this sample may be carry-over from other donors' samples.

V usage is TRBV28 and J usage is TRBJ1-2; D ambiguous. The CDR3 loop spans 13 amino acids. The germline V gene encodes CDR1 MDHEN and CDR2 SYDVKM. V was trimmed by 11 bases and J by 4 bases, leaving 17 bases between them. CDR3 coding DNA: TGTGCCGGAGGAGCGGAGAACCCCTATGGCTACACCTTC. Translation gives CAGGAENPYGYTF.

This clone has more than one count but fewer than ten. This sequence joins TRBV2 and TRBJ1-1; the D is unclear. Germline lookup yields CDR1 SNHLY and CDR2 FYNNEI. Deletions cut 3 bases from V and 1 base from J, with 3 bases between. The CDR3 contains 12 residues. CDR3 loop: CASSEENTEAFF. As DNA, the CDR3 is TGTGCCAGCAGTGAGGAGAACACTGAAGCTTTCTTT.

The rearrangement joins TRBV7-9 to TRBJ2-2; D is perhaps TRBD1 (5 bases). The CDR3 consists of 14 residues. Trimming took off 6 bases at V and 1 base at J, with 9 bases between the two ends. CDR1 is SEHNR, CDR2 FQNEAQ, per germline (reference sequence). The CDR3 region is CASRDTLNTGELFF. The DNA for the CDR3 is TGTGCCAGCAGGGACACCTTGAACACCGGGGAGCTGTTTTTT.

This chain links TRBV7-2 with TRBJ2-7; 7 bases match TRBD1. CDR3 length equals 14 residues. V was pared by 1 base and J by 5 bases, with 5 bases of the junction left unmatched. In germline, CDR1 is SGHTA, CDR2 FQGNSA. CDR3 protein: CASSLVHRGHEQYV. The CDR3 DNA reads TGTGCCAGCAGCTTAGTTCACAGGGGCCACGAGCAGTACGTC.

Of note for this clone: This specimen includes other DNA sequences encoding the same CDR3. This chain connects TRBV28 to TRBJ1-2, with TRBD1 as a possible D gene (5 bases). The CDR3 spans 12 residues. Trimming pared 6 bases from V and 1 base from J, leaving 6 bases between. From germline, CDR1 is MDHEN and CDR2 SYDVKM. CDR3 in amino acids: CASRGLNYGYTF. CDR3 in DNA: TGTGCCAGCAGGGGACTTAACTATGGCTACACCTTC.

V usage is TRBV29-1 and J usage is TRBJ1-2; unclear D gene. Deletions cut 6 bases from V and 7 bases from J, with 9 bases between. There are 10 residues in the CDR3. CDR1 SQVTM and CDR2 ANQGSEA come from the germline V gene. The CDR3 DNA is TGCAGCGTGTACGGGGTTGGCTACACCTTC. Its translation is CSVYGVGYTF.

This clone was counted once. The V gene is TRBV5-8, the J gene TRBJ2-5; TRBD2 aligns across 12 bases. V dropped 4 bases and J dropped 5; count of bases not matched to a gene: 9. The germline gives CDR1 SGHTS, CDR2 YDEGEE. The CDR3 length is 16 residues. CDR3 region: CASSDASGGARETQYF. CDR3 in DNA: TGTGCCAGCAGCGATGCTAGCGGGGGGGCCAGGGAGACCCAGTACTTC.

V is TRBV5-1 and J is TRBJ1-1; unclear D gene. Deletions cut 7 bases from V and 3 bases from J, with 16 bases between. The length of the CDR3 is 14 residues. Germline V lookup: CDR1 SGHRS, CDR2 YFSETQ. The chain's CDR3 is CASQTDFLDTEAFF. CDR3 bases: TGCGCCAGCCAAACAGATTTCTTGGACACTGAAGCTTTCTTT.

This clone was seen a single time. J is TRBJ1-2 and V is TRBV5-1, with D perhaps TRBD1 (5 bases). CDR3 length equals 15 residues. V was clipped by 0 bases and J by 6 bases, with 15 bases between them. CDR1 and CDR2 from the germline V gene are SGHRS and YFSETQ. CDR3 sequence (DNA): TGCGCCAGCAGCTTGGTCTCCCGGGGGACGGATGGCTACACCTTC. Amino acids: CASSLVSRGTDGYTF.

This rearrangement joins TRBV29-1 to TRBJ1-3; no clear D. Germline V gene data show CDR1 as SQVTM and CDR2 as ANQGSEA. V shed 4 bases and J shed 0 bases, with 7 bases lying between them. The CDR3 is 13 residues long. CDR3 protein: CSVGQSSGNTIYF. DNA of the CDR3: TGCAGCGTTGGCCAATCCTCTGGAAACACCATATATTTT. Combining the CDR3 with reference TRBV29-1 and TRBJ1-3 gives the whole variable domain SAVISQKPSRDICQRGTSLTIQCQVDSQVTMMFWYRQQPGQSLTLIATANQGSEATYESGFVIDKFPISRPNLTFSTLTVSNMSPEDSSIYLCSVGQSSGNTIYFGEGSWLTVV.

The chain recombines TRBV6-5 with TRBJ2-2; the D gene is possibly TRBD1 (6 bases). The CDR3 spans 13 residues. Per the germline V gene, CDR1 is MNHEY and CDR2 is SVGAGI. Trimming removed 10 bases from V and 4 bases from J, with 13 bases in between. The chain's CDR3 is CATQGWATGELFF. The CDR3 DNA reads TGTGCCACACAGGGTTGGGCCACCGGGGAGCTGTTTTTT.

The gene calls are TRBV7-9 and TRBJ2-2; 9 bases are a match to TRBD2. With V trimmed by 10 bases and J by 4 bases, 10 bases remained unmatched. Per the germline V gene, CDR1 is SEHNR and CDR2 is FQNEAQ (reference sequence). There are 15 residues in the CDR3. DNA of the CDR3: TGTGCCACCCCAGCGGGGGGCAAGAGCACCGGGGAGCTGTTTTTT. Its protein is CATPAGGKSTGELFF.

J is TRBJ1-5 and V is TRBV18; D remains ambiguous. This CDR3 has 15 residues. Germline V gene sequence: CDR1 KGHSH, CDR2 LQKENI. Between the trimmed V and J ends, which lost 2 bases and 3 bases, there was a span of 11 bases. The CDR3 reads CASSPTTDYNQPQHF. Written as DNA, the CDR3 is TGTGCCAGCTCACCAACGACGGATTACAATCAGCCCCAGCATTTT.

In DNA, the CDR3 is TGTGCCATTAGAAACTCTGGAAACACCATATATTTT. It specifies CAIRNSGNTIYF. The chain couples TRBV10-3 to TRBJ1-3; no clear D. The CDR3 is made up of 12 amino acids. The ends were cut back, 9 bases at V and 0 bases at J, with 6 bases in the middle. CDR1 is ENHRY, CDR2 SYGVKD, per germline.

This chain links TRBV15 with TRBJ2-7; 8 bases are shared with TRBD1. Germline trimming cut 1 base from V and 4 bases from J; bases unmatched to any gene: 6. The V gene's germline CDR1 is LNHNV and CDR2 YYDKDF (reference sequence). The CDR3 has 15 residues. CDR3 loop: CATSRGTGWEYEQYV. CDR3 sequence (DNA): TGTGCCACCAGCAGAGGGACAGGGTGGGAATACGAGCAGTACGTC.

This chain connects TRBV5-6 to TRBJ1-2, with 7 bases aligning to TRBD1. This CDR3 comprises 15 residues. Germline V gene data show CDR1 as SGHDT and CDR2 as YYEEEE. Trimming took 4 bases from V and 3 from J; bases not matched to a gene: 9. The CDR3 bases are TGTGCCAGCAGCCCGGGTGACAGGGACTACTATGGCTACACCTTC. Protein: CASSPGDRDYYGYTF.

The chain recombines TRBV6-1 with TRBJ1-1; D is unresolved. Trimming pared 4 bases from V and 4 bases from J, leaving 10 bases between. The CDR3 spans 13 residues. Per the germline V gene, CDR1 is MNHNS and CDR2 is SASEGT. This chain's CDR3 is CASSVEVGTEAFF. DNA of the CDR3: TGTGCCAGCAGTGTTGAGGTGGGCACTGAAGCTTTCTTT.

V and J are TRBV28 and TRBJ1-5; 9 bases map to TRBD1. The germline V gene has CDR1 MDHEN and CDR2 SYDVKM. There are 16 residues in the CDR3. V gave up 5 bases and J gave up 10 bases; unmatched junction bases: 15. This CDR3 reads CASSDGRTGGFQPQHF. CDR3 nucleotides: TGTGCCAGCAGTGACGGTCGTACAGGGGGCTTTCAACCCCAGCATTTT.

DNA of the CDR3: TGTGCCAGCAGTTTATCGATGGCCCGTTCACCCCTCCACTTT. This encodes CASSLSMARSPLHF. The genes are TRBV27 and TRBJ1-6; no definite D call. The CDR3 extends over 14 amino acids. CDR1 MNHEY and CDR2 SMNVEV come from the germline V gene (reference sequence). The V end lost 0 bases, the J end lost 9 bases, and 9 bases lay between the germline ends.

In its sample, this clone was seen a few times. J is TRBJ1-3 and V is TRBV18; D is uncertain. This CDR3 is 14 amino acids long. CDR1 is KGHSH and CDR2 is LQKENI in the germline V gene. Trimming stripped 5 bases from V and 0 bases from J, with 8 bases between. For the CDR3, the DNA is TGTGCCAGCTCAGGTCCGTTCTCTGGAAACACCATATATTTT. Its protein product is CASSGPFSGNTIYF.

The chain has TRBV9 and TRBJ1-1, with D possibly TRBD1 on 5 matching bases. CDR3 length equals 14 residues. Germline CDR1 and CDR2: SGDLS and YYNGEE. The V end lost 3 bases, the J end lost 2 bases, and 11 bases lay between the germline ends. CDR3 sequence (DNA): TGTGCCAGCAGCGAACGACAGACCAACACTGAAGCTTTCTTT. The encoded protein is CASSERQTNTEAFF. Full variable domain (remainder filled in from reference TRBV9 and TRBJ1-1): DSGVTQTPKHLITATGQRVTLRCSPRSGDLSVYWYQQSLDQGLQFLIQYYNGEERAKGNILERFSAQQFPDLHSELNLSSLELGDSALYFCASSERQTNTEAFFGQGTRLTVV.